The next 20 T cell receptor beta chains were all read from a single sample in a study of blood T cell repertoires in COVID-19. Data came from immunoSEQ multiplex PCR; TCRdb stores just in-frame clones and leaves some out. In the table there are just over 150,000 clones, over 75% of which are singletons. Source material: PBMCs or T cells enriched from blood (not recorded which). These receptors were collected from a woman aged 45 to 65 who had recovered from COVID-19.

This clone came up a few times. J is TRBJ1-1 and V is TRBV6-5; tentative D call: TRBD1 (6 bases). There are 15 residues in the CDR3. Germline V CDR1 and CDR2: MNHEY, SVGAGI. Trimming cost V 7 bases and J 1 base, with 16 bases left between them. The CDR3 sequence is CASKGSQGRNTEAFF. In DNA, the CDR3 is TGTGCCAGCAAAGGGTCACAGGGTCGGAACACTGAAGCTTTCTTT.

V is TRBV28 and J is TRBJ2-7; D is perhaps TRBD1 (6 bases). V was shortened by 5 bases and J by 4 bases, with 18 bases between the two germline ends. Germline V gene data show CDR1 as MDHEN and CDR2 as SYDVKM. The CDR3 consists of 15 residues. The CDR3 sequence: CASSPRTAPTYEQYF. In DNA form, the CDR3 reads TGTGCCAGCAGTCCCAGGACAGCTCCTACTTACGAGCAGTACTTC.

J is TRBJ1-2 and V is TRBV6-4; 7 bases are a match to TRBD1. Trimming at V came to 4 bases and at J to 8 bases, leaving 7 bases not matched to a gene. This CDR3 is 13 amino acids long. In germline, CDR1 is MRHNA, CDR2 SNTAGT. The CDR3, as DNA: TGTGCCAGCAGTGTTAGACAGGGAGACGGCTACACCTTC. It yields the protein CASSVRQGDGYTF.

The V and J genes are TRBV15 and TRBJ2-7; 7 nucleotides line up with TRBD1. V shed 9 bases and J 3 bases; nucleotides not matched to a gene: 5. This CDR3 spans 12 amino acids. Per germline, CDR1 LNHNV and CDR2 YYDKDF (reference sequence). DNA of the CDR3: TGTGCCACAGGGACAGTTAACTACGAGCAGTACTTC. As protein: CATGTVNYEQYF.

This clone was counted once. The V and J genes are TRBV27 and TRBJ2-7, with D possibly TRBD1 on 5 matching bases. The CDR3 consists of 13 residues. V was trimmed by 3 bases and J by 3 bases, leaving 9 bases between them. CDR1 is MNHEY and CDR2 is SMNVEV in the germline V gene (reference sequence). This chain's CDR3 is CASSLQGLYEQYF. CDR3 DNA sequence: TGTGCCAGCAGTTTGCAGGGTCTCTACGAGCAGTACTTC.

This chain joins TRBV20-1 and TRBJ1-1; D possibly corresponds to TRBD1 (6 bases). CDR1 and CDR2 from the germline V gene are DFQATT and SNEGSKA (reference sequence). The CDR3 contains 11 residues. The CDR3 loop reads CSAQGWTEAFF. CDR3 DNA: TGCAGCGCACAGGGTTGGACTGAAGCTTTCTTT.

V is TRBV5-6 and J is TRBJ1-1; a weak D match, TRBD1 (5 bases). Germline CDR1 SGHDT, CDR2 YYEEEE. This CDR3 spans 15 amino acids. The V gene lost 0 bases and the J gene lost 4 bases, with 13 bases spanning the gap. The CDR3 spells CASSLERGRPTEAFF. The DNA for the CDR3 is TGTGCCAGCAGCTTGGAAAGGGGCAGGCCCACTGAAGCTTTCTTT.

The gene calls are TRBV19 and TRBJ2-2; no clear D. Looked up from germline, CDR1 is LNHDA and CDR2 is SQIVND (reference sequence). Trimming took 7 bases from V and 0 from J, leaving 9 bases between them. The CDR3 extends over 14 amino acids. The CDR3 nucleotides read TGTGCCAGTAAAATCGCTACGAACACCGGGGAGCTGTTTTTT. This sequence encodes CASKIATNTGELFF.

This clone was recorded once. CDR3 sequence (DNA): TGTGCCAGCTCCCCTTTAGGGCTAGCGGGGGGGCAATCCGACATTCAGTACTTC. It yields the protein CASSPLGLAGGQSDIQYF. The V and J genes are TRBV18 and TRBJ2-4; 12 bases agree with TRBD2. This CDR3 has 18 amino acids. Germline-derived CDR1 and CDR2 are KGHSH and LQKENI. V trimming: 6 bases; J trimming: 8 bases; junction bases outside the gene matches: 17.

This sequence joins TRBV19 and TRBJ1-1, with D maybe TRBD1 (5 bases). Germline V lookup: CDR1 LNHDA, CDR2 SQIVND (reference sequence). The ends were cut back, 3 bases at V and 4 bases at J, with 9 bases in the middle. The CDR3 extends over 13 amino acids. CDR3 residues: CASSMRQSTEAFF. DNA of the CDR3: TGTGCCAGTAGTATGCGACAGAGCACTGAAGCTTTCTTT.

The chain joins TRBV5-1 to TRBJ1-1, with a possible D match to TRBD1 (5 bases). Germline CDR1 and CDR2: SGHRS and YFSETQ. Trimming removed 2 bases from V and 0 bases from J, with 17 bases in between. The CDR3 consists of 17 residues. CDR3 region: CASSLTQGGFMNTEAFF. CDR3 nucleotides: TGCGCCAGCAGCTTAACTCAGGGAGGGTTCATGAACACTGAAGCTTTCTTT.

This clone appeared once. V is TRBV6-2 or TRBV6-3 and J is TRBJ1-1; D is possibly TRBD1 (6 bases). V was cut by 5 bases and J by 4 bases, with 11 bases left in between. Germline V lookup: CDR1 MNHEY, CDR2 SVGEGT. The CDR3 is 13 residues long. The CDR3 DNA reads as TGTGCCAGCAGTCAGGGGTCTCGCACTGAAGCTTTCTTT. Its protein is CASSQGSRTEAFF.

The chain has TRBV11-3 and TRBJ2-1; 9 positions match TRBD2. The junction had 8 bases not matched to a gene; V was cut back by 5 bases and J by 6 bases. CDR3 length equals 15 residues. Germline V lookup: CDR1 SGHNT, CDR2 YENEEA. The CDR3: CASSRGAGGINEQFF. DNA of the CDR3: TGTGCCAGCAGCCGCGGGGCGGGGGGGATCAATGAGCAGTTCTTC.

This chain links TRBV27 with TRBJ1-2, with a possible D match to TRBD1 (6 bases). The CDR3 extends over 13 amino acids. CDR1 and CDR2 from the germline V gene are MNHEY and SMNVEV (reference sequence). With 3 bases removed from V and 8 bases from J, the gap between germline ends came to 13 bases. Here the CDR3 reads CASSFAQGYGYTF. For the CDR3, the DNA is TGTGCCAGCAGTTTTGCCCAGGGGTACGGCTACACCTTC.

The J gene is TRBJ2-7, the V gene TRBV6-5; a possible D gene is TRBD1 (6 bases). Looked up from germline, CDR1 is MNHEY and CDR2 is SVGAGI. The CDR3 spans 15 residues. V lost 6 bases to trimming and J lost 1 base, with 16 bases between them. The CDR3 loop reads CASSRPGARSYEQYF. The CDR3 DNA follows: TGTGCCAGCAGCCGTCCAGGGGCAAGGTCCTACGAGCAGTACTTC.

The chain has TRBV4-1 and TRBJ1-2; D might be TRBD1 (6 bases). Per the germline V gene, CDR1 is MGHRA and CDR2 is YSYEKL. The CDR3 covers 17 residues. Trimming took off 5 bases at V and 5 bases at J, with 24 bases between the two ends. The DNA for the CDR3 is TGCGCCAGCAGCTCATTTACGGGGGGGCAGGGAGGATATGGCTACACCTTC. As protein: CASSSFTGGQGGYGYTF.

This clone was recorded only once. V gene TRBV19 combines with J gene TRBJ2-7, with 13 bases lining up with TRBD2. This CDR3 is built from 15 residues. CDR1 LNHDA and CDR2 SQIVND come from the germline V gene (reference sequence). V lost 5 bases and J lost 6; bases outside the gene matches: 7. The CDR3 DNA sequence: TGTGCCAGTAGTCCCAGGACTAGCGGGGGTTCCGAGCAGTACTTC. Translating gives CASSPRTSGGSEQYF.

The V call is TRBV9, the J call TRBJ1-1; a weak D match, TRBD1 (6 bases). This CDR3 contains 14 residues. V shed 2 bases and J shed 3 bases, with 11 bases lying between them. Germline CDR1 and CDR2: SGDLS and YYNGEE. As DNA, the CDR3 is TGTGCCAGCAGCGTGGGGGAGGGGGACACTGAAGCTTTCTTT. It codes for CASSVGEGDTEAFF.

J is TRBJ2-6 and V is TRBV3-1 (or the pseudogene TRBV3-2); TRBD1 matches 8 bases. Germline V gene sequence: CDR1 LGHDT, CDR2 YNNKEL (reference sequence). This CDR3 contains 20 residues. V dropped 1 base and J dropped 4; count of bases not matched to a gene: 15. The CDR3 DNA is TGTGCCAGCAGCCAAGGTCGGGACAGGCCTACTGTCCGGGGGGCCAACGTCCTGACTTTC. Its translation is CASSQGRDRPTVRGANVLTF.

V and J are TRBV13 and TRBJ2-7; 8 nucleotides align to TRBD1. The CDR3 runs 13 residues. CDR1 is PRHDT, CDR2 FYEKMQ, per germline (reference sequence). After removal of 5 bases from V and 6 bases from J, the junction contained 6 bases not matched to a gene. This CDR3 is CASSPGTGFEQYF. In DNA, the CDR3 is TGTGCCAGCAGCCCCGGGACAGGTTTCGAGCAGTACTTC.